This T cell receptor (beta chain) is drawn from a study of tumor and adjacent non-tumor tissue in lung cancer. Turning to the study itself: The patients, 10 men and five or six women, were roughly 30 to 76 with stage I to III disease.

Three rounds of nested PCR, following a modified ARM-PCR protocol, produced the TCRbeta library. Each CDR3 protein is one row after TCRdb ran MiXCR on the multiplex PCR reads. The table shows about 100,000 distinct CDR3 sequences, with roughly 60% occurring only once. Whole-study results and caveats: Tumor TCR diversity, when higher, was linked to shorter survival. Tumor tissue had significantly higher TCR diversity than normal lung.

No cell sorting was done before RNA was extracted from the tissue. This non-tumor lung sample came from over 3 cm beyond the tumor edge. Chemotherapy-naive patients with new lung cancer underwent thoracic surgery in China, August–November 2014. To note about this clonotype: Its cognate antigen is unknown. Its ends do not fully match the called genes, so a read error is possible.

Germline-derived CDR1 and CDR2 are SGHAT and FQNNGV. The CDR3 is 14 amino acids. Sequencing was carried out using distant non-tumor lung tissue. The chain combines TRBV11-2 with TRBJ2-1; the D gene is possibly TRBD2 (5 bases). This sequence originates from a man younger than 45 with non-small cell lung cancer. The CDR3 spells CASSRTANYNELFF. The CDR3 coding sequence is TGTGCCAGCAGCCGGACTGCCAACTACAATGAGCTGTTCTTC.